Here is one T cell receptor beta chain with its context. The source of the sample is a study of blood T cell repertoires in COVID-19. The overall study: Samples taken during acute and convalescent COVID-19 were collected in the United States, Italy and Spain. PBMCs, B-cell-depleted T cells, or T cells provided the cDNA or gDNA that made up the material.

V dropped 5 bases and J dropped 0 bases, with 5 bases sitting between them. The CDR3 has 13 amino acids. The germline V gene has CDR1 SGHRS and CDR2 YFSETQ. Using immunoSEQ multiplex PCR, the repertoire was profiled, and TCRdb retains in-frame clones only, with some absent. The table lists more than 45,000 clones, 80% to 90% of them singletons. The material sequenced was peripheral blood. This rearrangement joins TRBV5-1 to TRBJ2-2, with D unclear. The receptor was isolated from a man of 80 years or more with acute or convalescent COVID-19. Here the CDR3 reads CASSQANTGELFF. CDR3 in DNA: TGCGCCAGCAGTCAGGCGAACACCGGGGAGCTGTTTTTT.